This TCR beta chain was profiled in a study of shared clonotypes between healthy human individuals. Points on this clone: Antigen: not known.

Naive CD8 cells lacked CD45RO, underwent positive selection for CCR7 and left out terminally differentiated effector memory CD45RA+ cells. Sequenced by immunoSEQ multiplex PCR; TCRdb stores in-frame clones only, minus some. The sample has about 1,900,000 clones, approximately 94% seen once. Study-wide points: Shared across a handful of donors were 4% to 6% of the naive CD4 clonotypes.

CDR3 length equals 14 residues. CDR1 and CDR2 from the germline V gene are MNHEY and SVGAGI. The V end was cut by 2 bases, the J end by 1 base, with 9 bases between. The source is a man aged 18 to 29 in good health. The sequenced material came from naive CD8+ T cells sorted from blood. The chain carries TRBV6-5 and TRBJ2-7; D is uncertain. The CDR3 protein is CASSYGEQSYEQYF. In DNA form, the CDR3 reads TGTGCCAGCAGTTACGGCGAGCAATCCTACGAGCAGTACTTC.